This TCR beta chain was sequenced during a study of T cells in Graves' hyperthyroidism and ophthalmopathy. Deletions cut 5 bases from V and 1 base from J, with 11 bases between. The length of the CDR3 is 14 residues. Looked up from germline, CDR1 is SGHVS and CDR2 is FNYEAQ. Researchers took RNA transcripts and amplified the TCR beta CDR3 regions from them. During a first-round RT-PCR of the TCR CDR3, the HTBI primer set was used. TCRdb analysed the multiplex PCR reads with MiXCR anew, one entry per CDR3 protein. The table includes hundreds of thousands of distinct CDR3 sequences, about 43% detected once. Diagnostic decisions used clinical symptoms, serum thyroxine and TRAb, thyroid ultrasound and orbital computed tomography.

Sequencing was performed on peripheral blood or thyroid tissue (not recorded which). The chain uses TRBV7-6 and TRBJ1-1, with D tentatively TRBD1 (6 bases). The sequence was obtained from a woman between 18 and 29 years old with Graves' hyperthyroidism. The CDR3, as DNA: TGTGCCAGCAGCAGGGGGGACGGGAACACTGAAGCTTTCTTT. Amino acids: CASSRGDGNTEAFF.